This T cell receptor beta chain is drawn from a study of regulatory T cells in long-lasting Graves disease. Overall study findings and caveats: Fewer public clonotypes were shared by new patients (under 1,000) than by persistent patients (about 3,000).

According to the study, TCR beta libraries were built with iRepertoire HTBI primers and CDR3-region Arm-PCR. TCRdb recomputed calls from the multiplex PCR reads with MiXCR, one row per CDR3 protein. Altogether fewer than 350,000 distinct CDR3 sequences are present, over 15% being singletons, with the ten largest covering around 37%. Details on this clonotype: Its antigen is undetermined.

Indicated time point: newly diagnosed GD, antithyroid drugs for less than 3 months. From RNA extracted from PBMCs, the TCR library was made. Germline CDR1 MDHEN, CDR2 SYDVKM. CDR3 length: 16 amino acids. With 5 bases clipped from V and 7 bases from J, the junction kept 10 bases outside the gene matches. This clonotype originated in a female donor with Graves disease. Sequenced material: peripheral blood mononuclear cells (PBMCs), taken at new diagnosis, from a patient treated with antithyroid drugs. The chain carries TRBV28 and TRBJ1-4; TRBD1 matches at 10 bases. The CDR3 coding sequence is TGTGCCAGCAGTCAGACAGGGGGCCTTTTAGCTGAAAAACTGTTTTTT. Protein sequence: CASSQTGGLLAEKLFF.